The 16 T cell receptor beta chains given below trace back to one sample, sequenced in a study of molecular identifiers for immune sequencing clone quantification. Each CDR3 protein gets one entry after TCRdb re-called the PCR reads with MiXCR. The repertoire has 90,000 or so distinct CDR3 sequences, roughly 25% of them found once; the top ten carry about 0.8%. Sequencing was carried out using naive CD8+ T cells from blood, with Jurkat cell RNA spiked in. Subset of the sample: FACS-sorted CD8+CD4-CCR7+CD45RA+ naive T cells. Every receptor here comes from a human donor in good health. Some libraries in this study had Jurkat cell RNA spiked in.

This clonotype was recorded at least ten times. The gene calls are TRBV13 and TRBJ1-1; a weak D match, TRBD1 (6 bases). This CDR3 is built from 18 residues. CDR1 is PRHDT and CDR2 is FYEKMQ in the germline V gene (reference sequence). V lost 0 bases and J 1 base, leaving 18 bases between the germline ends. The CDR3 loop is CASSLGRLGAIRNTEAFF. CDR3 bases: TGTGCCAGCAGCTTAGGCCGTCTGGGGGCCATAAGGAACACTGAAGCTTTCTTT. The whole variable domain, filled in from reference TRBV13 and TRBJ1-1, reads AAGVIQSPRHLIKEKRETATLKCYPIPRHDTVYWYQQGPGQDPQFLISFYEKMQSDKGSIPDRFSAQQFSDYHSELNMSSLELGDSALYFCASSLGRLGAIRNTEAFFGQGTRLTVV.

This clonotype was recorded a few times. This chain connects TRBV10-3 to TRBJ2-7; D is perhaps TRBD2 (6 bases). The CDR3 runs 14 residues. Trimming left V 3 bases short and J 10 bases short, with 19 bases between. The germline V gene has CDR1 ENHRY and CDR2 SYGVKD. For the CDR3, the DNA is TGTGCCATCAGTGATTTGTCTAGCGCAGGAGTACAGTACTTC. It specifies CAISDLSSAGVQYF.

On this clonotype: The missing conserved phenylalanine or tryptophan at the end of this CDR3 makes a read error likely. It is unclear where the CDR3 begins or ends on the DNA, so no DNA is shown, and the CDR3 is as TCRdb lists it. The gene calls are TRBV20-1 and TRBJ1-6; the table's D call, TRBD1, has no DNA check behind it. From germline, CDR1 is DFQATT and CDR2 SNEGSKA (reference sequence). Counting both end residues, the CDR3 totals 13 amino acids. CDR3 protein: CSALGQGNSPPHL.

About this clonotype itself: This may stem from a read error, because a much larger clone lies one nucleotide away. The rearrangement joins TRBV27 to TRBJ1-1, with D perhaps matching TRBD1 (5 bases). CDR1 is MNHEY and CDR2 is SMNVEV in the germline V gene (reference sequence). This CDR3 is 14 amino acids long. The CDR3 sequence: CASSIMPTASEALF. The CDR3 DNA is TGTGCCAGCAGTATAATGCCGACAGCAAGCGAAGCTCTCTTT.

The CDR3 spells CASRGQGPYEQYF. CDR3 nucleotides: TGTGCCAGCAGAGGACAGGGCCCATACGAGCAGTACTTC. V is TRBV6-2 or TRBV6-3 and J is TRBJ2-7; 8 bases agree with TRBD1. Germline CDR1 and CDR2: MNHEY and SVGEGT. The CDR3 is 13 amino acids. V lost 6 bases to trimming and J lost 4 bases; unmatched junction nucleotides: 5.

With regard to this clonotype: This may be a read error: a much more frequent sequence differs by one nucleotide. The chain couples TRBV20-1 to TRBJ2-7, with a possible D match to TRBD1 (6 bases). CDR1 DFQATT and CDR2 SNEGSKA come from the germline V gene (reference sequence). CDR3 length: 13 residues. CDR3 in amino acids: CSATDSNSHEQYF. In nucleotides, the CDR3 is TGCAGTGCCACGGACAGTAACTCCCACGAGCAGTACTTC.

Points on this clonotype: Given a much more abundant clone one base away, this may be a read error. The chain employs TRBV3-1 and TRBJ2-3; TRBD2 matches 8 bases. Trimming at V came to 4 bases and at J to 8 bases, leaving 14 bases not matched to a gene. The CDR3 has 16 amino acids. Germline lookup yields CDR1 LGHDT and CDR2 YNNKEL (reference sequence). The CDR3 sequence: CASSRGRHGGLATQYF. The CDR3 nucleotides read TGTGCCAGCAGCCGAGGGAGACATGGCGGACTAGCTACGCAGTATTTT.

Many counts were recorded for this clonotype. The chain couples TRBV7-9 to TRBJ2-7; D may be TRBD1 or TRBD2 (5 bases each). V was trimmed by 5 bases and J by 7 bases, leaving 18 bases between them. The CDR3 has 14 amino acids. Germline CDR1 SEHNR, CDR2 FQNEAQ (reference sequence). CDR3 sequence reads: CASSLGALPGEQYF. The CDR3 region has the DNA TGTGCCAGCAGCCTTGGGGCTCTTCCGGGGGAGCAGTACTTC.

This clonotype was picked up many times. The chain joins TRBV20-1 to TRBJ2-7, with D perhaps TRBD2 (7 bases). Deletions cut 1 base from V and 0 bases from J, with 16 bases between. Germline CDR1 and CDR2: DFQATT and SNEGSKA (reference sequence). The CDR3 is 16 amino acids. In DNA form, the CDR3 reads TGCAGTGCTAGAGGCCGCGGGGGCCACAGCTCCTACGAGCAGTACTTC. It translates to CSARGRGGHSSYEQYF.

This clonotype was counted a few times. The chain uses TRBV12-3 or TRBV12-4 and TRBJ2-7; D might be TRBD1 (6 bases). Trimming removed 5 bases at V and 1 base at J, with 15 bases between. This CDR3 region has 15 residues. CDR3 nucleotide sequence: TGTGCCAGCAGTGCGGACAGCCAGCCGTCCTACGAGCAGTACTTC. It encodes CASSADSQPSYEQYF.

The table lists this clonotype with many counts. CDR3 loop: CASSQEKAGPQPQHF. The CDR3 coding sequence is TGTGCCAGCAGCCAAGAAAAGGCAGGGCCTCAGCCCCAGCATTTT. V and J are TRBV4-2 and TRBJ1-5, with D possibly being TRBD1 (5 bases). This CDR3 region has 15 residues. Looked up from germline, CDR1 is LGHNA and CDR2 is YNFKEQ. V lost 0 bases and J lost 6, with 12 bases in between.

The rearrangement links TRBV4-3 to TRBJ1-2; D unclear. The germline gives CDR1 LGHNA, CDR2 YSLEER. With 1 base removed from V and 4 bases from J, the gap between germline ends came to 13 bases. This CDR3 comprises 15 residues. Here the CDR3 reads CASSQVEGSGYGYTF. CDR3 DNA: TGCGCCAGCAGCCAAGTAGAGGGAAGCGGCTATGGCTACACCTTC.

Concerning this clonotype: Being one base from a much bigger clone, this may be a read error. The rearrangement links TRBV4-1 to TRBJ2-7, with 7 bases fitting TRBD1. Germline CDR1 and CDR2: MGHRA and YSYEKL. The CDR3 sequence is 12 residues long. The CDR3 DNA follows: TGCGCCAGCGGCCAGGAAAACAGGGGTCCACACTTC. As protein: CASGQENRGPHF.

For this clonotype: Given a much more abundant clone one base away, this may be a read error. V is TRBV6-5 and J is TRBJ1-1; 11 bases match TRBD1. The CDR3 is 17 amino acids. The V segment lost 2 bases and the J segment 4 bases; nucleotides outside the gene matches: 9. Germline loops: CDR1 MNHEY, CDR2 SVGAGI. The CDR3 region is CASSYLRPGTGGTEAFF. CDR3 coding DNA: TGTGCCAGCAGTTACCTTAGACCCGGGACAGGGGGCACTGAAGCTTTCTTT.

This clonotype has at least ten counts. The rearrangement joins TRBV7-2 to TRBJ1-5; D ambiguous. Germline CDR1 reads SGHTA; CDR2 reads FQGNSA. V was clipped by 1 base and J by 0 bases, with 10 bases between them. This CDR3 comprises 16 residues. The CDR3 loop is CASSLDITYSNQPQHF. The CDR3, as DNA: TGTGCCAGCAGCTTAGACATTACCTATAGCAATCAGCCCCAGCATTTT.

This clonotype was recorded many times. The chain recombines TRBV20-1 with TRBJ1-1; D remains ambiguous. V was trimmed by 0 bases and J by 7 bases, leaving 12 bases between them. The CDR3 covers 13 residues. The V gene's germline CDR1 is DFQATT and CDR2 SNEGSKA (reference sequence). The CDR3 nucleotides are TGCAGTGCTAGAGATCTGGGTCGGGGTGAAGCTTTCTTT. It codes for CSARDLGRGEAFF.